The 23 T cell receptor beta chains reported below all come from one sample, sequenced in a study of monozygotic twins with inflammatory bowel disease. Using the 5' RACE reads, TCRdb records one entry per CDR3 protein without DNA. The table lists around 450,000 distinct CDR3 sequences. Sequences were obtained from blood. The receptors were gathered from a human donor with ulcerative colitis or Crohn's disease, or a healthy co-twin of an affected twin (not recorded which).

The chain joins TRBV19 to TRBJ2-1; the TCRdb D gene call, TRBD2, has no DNA to confirm it. Germline-derived CDR1 and CDR2 are LNHDA and SQIVND (reference sequence). This CDR3 spans 15 amino acids. CDR3: CATRLAGGFYNEQFF.

The V gene is TRBV7-3, the J gene TRBJ2-3; TCRdb calls TRBD1, which cannot be checked without DNA. This CDR3 comprises 16 residues. Looked up from germline, CDR1 is SGHTA and CDR2 is FQGTGA. The CDR3 loop is CASSLSGGPGTDTQYF. Full variable domain (remainder filled in from reference TRBV7-3 and TRBJ2-3): GAGVSQTPSNKVTEKGKYVELRCDPISGHTALYWYRQSLGQGPEFLIYFQGTGAADDSGLPNDRFFAVRPEGSVSTLKIQRTERGDSAVYLCASSLSGGPGTDTQYFGPGTRLTVL.

The rearrangement uses TRBV28 and TRBJ1-2. This CDR3 has 12 residues. Germline V lookup: CDR1 MDHEN, CDR2 SYDVKM. CDR3 sequence: CASSALGDGYTF.

V gene TRBV5-1 combines with J gene TRBJ2-6; TCRdb's D gene call, TRBD1, goes unchecked for lack of DNA. Germline-derived CDR1 and CDR2 are SGHRS and YFSETQ. CDR3 length equals 14 residues. The CDR3 sequence: CASSPTGGANVLTF.

The rearrangement joins TRBV28 to TRBJ2-7; the D call of TRBD1 rests on TCRdb alone, since no DNA is present to check it. The CDR3 runs 12 residues. Looked up from germline, CDR1 is MDHEN and CDR2 is SYDVKM. The CDR3 sequence is CASSSPWNEQYF.

The rearrangement uses TRBV19 and TRBJ1-5; with no DNA, the TCRdb D assignment of TRBD1 cannot be verified. CDR1 and CDR2 from the germline V gene are LNHDA and SQIVND (reference sequence). The CDR3 is 16 amino acids. CDR3: CASIQTAVFGNQPQHF. Full variable domain (outside the CDR3, taken from reference TRBV19 and TRBJ1-5): DGGITQSPKYLFRKEGQNVTLSCEQNLNHDAMYWYRQDPGQGLRLIYYSQIVNDFQKGDIAEGYSVSREKKESFPLTVTSAQKNPTAFYLCASIQTAVFGNQPQHFGDGTRLSIL.

The genes are TRBV20-1 and TRBJ2-5; TCRdb selects TRBD2, and the lack of DNA leaves this call unchecked. Germline V gives CDR1 DFQATT, CDR2 SNEGSKA (reference sequence). The CDR3 consists of 13 residues. The CDR3 reads CSAVGLAKETQYF.

V is TRBV6-6 and J is TRBJ1-1; checking the TCRdb D call of TRBD1 is not possible without DNA. Germline V gene sequence: CDR1 MNHNY, CDR2 SVGAGI (reference sequence). The CDR3 spans 14 residues. The chain's CDR3 is CASIRSGEHTEAFF.

This rearrangement joins TRBV27 to TRBJ2-2; TCRdb designates TRBD1, a call that cannot be tested without DNA. The CDR3 length is 16 residues. Germline V gene data show CDR1 as MNHEY and CDR2 as SMNVEV (reference sequence). Here the CDR3 reads CASQPFQGINTGELFF.

The chain joins TRBV10-3 to TRBJ2-7. The CDR3 runs 13 residues. The germline gives CDR1 ENHRY, CDR2 SYGVKD. CDR3 amino acids: CAISVAFTYEQYF.

This sequence joins TRBV10-3 and TRBJ1-5; TCRdb selects TRBD1, and the lack of DNA leaves this call unchecked. CDR3 length equals 21 residues. Per germline, CDR1 ENHRY and CDR2 SYGVKD. CDR3 in amino acids: CAISEYKPGTGADYSNQPQHF.

The chain uses TRBV20-1 and TRBJ2-5; there is no DNA to check the TCRdb D call of TRBD2. CDR1 is DFQATT, CDR2 SNEGSKA, per germline (reference sequence). This CDR3 is built from 14 residues. CDR3 loop: CSARSGAVRETQYF.

The genes are TRBV4-1 and TRBJ2-3. The CDR3 contains 16 residues. Germline V gene lookup returns CDR1 MGHRA and CDR2 YSYEKL. The CDR3: CASSQDGQISTDTQYF.

The rearrangement links TRBV7-3 to TRBJ2-5; TCRdb designates TRBD2, a call that cannot be tested without DNA. CDR1 is SGHTA, CDR2 FQGTGA, per germline. The CDR3 sequence is 17 residues long. The CDR3 sequence is CASSLTSGRGRQETQYF.

This chain joins TRBV5-1 and TRBJ2-2; TCRdb calls TRBD2, which cannot be checked without DNA. Germline CDR1 SGHRS, CDR2 YFSETQ. The CDR3 has 14 amino acids. The CDR3 here is CASSPSGRAGELFF.

This rearrangement joins TRBV20-1 to TRBJ2-2; TCRdb calls TRBD1, which cannot be checked without DNA. The CDR3 is 14 residues long. Germline V gene lookup returns CDR1 DFQATT and CDR2 SNEGSKA (reference sequence). The CDR3 loop is CSAQVVGGWGELFF.

This sequence joins TRBV7-2 and TRBJ1-3. The CDR3 is 16 residues long. Germline CDR1 SGHTA, CDR2 FQGNSA. CDR3 residues: CASSPRSVASGNTIYF. Supplemented by reference TRBV7-2 and TRBJ1-3, the full variable domain reads GAGVSQSPSNKVTEKGKDVELRCDPISGHTALYWYRQSLGQGLEFLIYFQGNSAPDKSGLPSDRFSAERTGGSVSTLTIQRTQQEDSAVYLCASSPRSVASGNTIYFGEGSWLTVV.

This chain connects TRBV18 to TRBJ1-2. The CDR3 length is 13 residues. Germline CDR1 and CDR2: KGHSH and LQKENI. This chain's CDR3 is CASSPLNNYGYTF.

The rearrangement links TRBV7-2 to TRBJ1-1; without DNA, the TCRdb call of TRBD1 cannot be checked. Germline V gene sequence: CDR1 SGHTA, CDR2 FQGNSA. This CDR3 region has 15 residues. The CDR3 here is CASSSSDRGGTEAFF. Variable domain in full (rest from reference TRBV7-2 and TRBJ1-1): GAGVSQSPSNKVTEKGKDVELRCDPISGHTALYWYRQSLGQGLEFLIYFQGNSAPDKSGLPSDRFSAERTGGSVSTLTIQRTQQEDSAVYLCASSSSDRGGTEAFFGQGTRLTVV.

The chain carries TRBV7-2 and TRBJ2-5. The CDR3 length is 12 residues. The germline gives CDR1 SGHTA, CDR2 FQGNSA. The CDR3 loop is CASSLFRETQYF. Complete variable domain (other parts from reference TRBV7-2 and TRBJ2-5): GAGVSQSPSNKVTEKGKDVELRCDPISGHTALYWYRQSLGQGLEFLIYFQGNSAPDKSGLPSDRFSAERTGGSVSTLTIQRTQQEDSAVYLCASSLFRETQYFGPGTRLLVL.

The J gene is TRBJ2-4, the V gene TRBV7-2; checking the TCRdb D call of TRBD1 is not possible without DNA. The germline CDR1 and CDR2 sequences are SGHTA and FQGNSA. The CDR3 totals 15 residues. The CDR3 loop is CASSRRREAKNIQYF.

The V and J genes are TRBV11-2 and TRBJ2-2; there is no DNA to check the TCRdb D call of TRBD2. In germline, CDR1 is SGHAT, CDR2 FQNNGV. There are 13 residues in the CDR3. The CDR3 protein is CASSEGLAGNLFF. Full variable domain (rest looked up from reference TRBV11-2 and TRBJ2-2): EAGVAQSPRYKIIEKRQSVAFWCNPISGHATLYWYQQILGQGPKLLIQFQNNGVVDDSQLPKDRFSAERLKGVDSTLKIQPAKLEDSAVYLCASSEGLAGNLFFGEGSRLTVL.

The rearrangement joins TRBV29-1 to TRBJ1-1; there is no DNA to check the TCRdb D call of TRBD1. This CDR3 is 12 amino acids long. Germline CDR1 SQVTM, CDR2 ANQGSEA. This CDR3 reads CSVQGQTNEAFF.